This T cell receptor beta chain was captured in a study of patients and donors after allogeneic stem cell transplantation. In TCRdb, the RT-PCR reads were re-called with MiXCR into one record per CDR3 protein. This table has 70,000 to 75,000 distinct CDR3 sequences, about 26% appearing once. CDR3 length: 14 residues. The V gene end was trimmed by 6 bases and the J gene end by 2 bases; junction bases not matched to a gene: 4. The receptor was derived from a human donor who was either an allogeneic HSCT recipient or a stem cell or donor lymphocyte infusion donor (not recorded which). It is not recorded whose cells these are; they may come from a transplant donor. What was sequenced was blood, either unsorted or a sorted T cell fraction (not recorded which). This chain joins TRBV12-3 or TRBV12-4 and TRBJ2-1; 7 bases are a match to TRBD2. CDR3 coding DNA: TGTGCCAGCAGCCAAGCGGGACCCTACAATGAGCAGTTCTTC. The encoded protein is CASSQAGPYNEQFF.